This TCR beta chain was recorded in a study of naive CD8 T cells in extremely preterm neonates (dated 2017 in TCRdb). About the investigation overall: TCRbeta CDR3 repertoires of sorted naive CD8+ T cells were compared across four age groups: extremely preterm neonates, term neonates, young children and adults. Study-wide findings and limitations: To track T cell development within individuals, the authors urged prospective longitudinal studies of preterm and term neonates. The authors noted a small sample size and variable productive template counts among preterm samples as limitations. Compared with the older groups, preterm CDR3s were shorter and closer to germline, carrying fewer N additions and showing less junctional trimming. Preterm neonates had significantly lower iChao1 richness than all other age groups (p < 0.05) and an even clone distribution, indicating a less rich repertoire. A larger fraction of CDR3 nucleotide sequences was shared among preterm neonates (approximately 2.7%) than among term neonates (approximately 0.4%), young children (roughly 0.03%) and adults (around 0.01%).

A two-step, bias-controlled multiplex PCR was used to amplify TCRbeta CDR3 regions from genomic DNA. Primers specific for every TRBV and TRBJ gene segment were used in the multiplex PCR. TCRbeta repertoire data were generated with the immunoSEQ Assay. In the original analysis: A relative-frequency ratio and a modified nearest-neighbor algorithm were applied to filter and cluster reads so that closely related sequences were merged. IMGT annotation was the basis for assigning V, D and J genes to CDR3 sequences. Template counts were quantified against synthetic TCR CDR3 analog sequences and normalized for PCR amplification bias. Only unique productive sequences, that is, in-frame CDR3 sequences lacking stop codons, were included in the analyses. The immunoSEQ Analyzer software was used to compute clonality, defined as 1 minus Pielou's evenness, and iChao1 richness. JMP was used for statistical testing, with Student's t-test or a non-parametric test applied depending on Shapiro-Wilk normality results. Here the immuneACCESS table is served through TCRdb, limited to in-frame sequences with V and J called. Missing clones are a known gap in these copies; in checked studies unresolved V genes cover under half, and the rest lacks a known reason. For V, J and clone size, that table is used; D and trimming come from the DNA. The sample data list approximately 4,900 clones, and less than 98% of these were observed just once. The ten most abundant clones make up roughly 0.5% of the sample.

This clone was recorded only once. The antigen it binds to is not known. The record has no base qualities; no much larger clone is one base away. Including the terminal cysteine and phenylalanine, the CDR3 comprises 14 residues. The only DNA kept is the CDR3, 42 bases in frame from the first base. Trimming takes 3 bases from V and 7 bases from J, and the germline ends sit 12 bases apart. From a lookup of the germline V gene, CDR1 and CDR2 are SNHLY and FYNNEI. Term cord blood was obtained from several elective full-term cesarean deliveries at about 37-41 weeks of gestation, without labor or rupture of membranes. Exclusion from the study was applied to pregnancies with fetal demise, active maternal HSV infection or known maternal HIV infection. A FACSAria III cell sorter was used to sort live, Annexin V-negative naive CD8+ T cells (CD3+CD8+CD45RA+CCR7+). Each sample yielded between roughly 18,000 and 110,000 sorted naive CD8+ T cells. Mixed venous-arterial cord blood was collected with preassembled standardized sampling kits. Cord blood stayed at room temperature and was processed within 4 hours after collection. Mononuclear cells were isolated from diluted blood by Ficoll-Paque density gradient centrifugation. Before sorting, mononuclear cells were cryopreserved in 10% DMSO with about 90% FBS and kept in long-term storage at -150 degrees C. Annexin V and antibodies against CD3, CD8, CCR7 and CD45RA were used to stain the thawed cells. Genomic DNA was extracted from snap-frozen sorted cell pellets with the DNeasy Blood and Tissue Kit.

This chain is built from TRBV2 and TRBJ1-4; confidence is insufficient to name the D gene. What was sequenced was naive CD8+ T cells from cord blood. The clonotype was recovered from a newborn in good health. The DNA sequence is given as TGTGCCAGCAGTGATAGAGGCCTGGGTGAAAAACTGTTTTTT. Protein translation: CASSDRGLGEKLFF. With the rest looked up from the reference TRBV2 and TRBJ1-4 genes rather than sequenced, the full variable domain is EPEVTQTPSHQVTQMGQEVILRCVPISNHLYFYWYRQILGQKVEFLVSFYNNEISEKSEIFDDQFSVERPDGSNFTLKIRSTKLEDSAMYFCASSDRGLGEKLFFGSGTQLSVL.